A selection of T cell receptor beta chains follows, all from one sample in a study of blood T cell repertoires in COVID-19. The table came from immunoSEQ multiplex PCR; TCRdb's copy has only in-frame clones and leaves some out. The sample holds 56,000 or so clones, around 87% seen once. The sequencing sample was made of peripheral blood. Every receptor here comes from a man aged 50 or older with acute or convalescent COVID-19. Each CDR3 is given with its conserved first and last residue.

J gene	V gene	CDR3 protein
TRBJ1-4	TRBV5-1	CASSLESFGEKLFF
TRBJ1-1	TRBV12-3/TRBV12-4	CASSFGPGQRAFF
TRBJ1-2	TRBV6-5	CASSYRTGGGYTF
TRBJ1-4	TRBV28	CASSSAATNEKLFF
TRBJ2-3	TRBV7-3	CASSRGGSTDTQYF
TRBJ2-7	TRBV19	CASSEYRVGYEQYF
TRBJ1-5	TRBV30	CACTGENQPQHF
TRBJ2-7	TRBV4-1	CASSQDSNYEQYF
TRBJ1-2	TRBV30	CAGHFKGGGDGYTF
TRBJ1-2	TRBV12-3/TRBV12-4	CASTIAGLGGYTF
TRBJ1-2	TRBV11-2	CASSLAGGKNYGYTF
TRBJ1-6	TRBV7-8	CASSLGSAYNSPLHF
TRBJ2-4	TRBV19	CASRDSLAKNIQYF
TRBJ1-1	TRBV4-1	CASRNRGGTEAFF
TRBJ1-5	TRBV5-1	CASSPRGGNQPQHF
TRBJ1-1	TRBV19	CASSILSRSDLNTEAFF
TRBJ1-2	TRBV7-9	CASSFHSPYGGYTF
TRBJ2-7	TRBV5-1	CASSGGTGLREQYF
TRBJ1-2	TRBV5-1	CASSLGQGAGGYTF
TRBJ2-1	TRBV5-4	CASSLALGSGSSYNEQFF
TRBJ1-2	TRBV6-5	CASRSGGGGYTF
TRBJ1-2	TRBV13	CASSLGSRGDYGYTF
TRBJ1-2	TRBV7-5	CARSRTGNPTF
TRBJ2-5	TRBV7-3	CASSPQGGGETQYF
TRBJ1-6	TRBV28	CASSLSARAPNSPLHF
TRBJ2-3	TRBV6-1	CASSEEGTGPHTQYF
TRBJ2-4	TRBV6-6	CASSYSGGVAKNIQYF
TRBJ1-2	TRBV28	CASSRTGYYGYTF
TRBJ1-1	TRBV5-1	CASSSPPGPEAFF
TRBJ2-7	TRBV27	CASSLVAGTYEQYF
TRBJ2-7	TRBV7-9	CASSPTRDPYEQYF
TRBJ1-6	TRBV13	CASSLAGSQRPINSPLHF
TRBJ2-1	TRBV11-2	CASSLGQVYNEQFF
TRBJ1-2	TRBV5-8	CASSLASAVSRGYTF
TRBJ1-4	TRBV11-3	CASSPTGRFEKLFF
TRBJ2-3	TRBV11-2	CASRPTSTDTQYF
TRBJ1-1	TRBV6-2/TRBV6-3	CASSLGGWTEAFF
TRBJ1-4	TRBV5-5	CASSLGPATNEKLFF
TRBJ2-1	TRBV11-2	CASSLGRGVGEQFF
TRBJ2-1	TRBV7-9	CASSLELVQFF
TRBJ2-2	TRBV27	CASSLSLAGGSGELFF
TRBJ2-1	TRBV27	CASWDYPPYNEQFF
TRBJ1-6	TRBV5-6	CASSGGDSNNSPLHF
TRBJ2-7	TRBV28	CASSLWQGDEQYF
TRBJ2-3	TRBV27	CASSLYGEGWGSGDTQYF
TRBJ2-5	TRBV11-2	CASSLPGQETQYF
TRBJ2-1	TRBV2	CASSEVGGGLNEQFF
TRBJ1-1	TRBV3-1/TRBV3-2	CASSRDRAEAFF
TRBJ2-5	TRBV18	CASSSLGGSETQYF
TRBJ2-5	TRBV9	CASSSSGTPQETQYF
TRBJ2-2	TRBV5-1	CASSTTLAGASNTGELFF
TRBJ2-3	TRBV24-1	CATSDLRGAGGTDTQYF
TRBJ2-2	TRBV6-5	CASSSSNRELFF
TRBJ1-2	TRBV4-1	CASSQEWGQANYGYTF
TRBJ1-3	TRBV5-1	CASSPGGGNTIYF